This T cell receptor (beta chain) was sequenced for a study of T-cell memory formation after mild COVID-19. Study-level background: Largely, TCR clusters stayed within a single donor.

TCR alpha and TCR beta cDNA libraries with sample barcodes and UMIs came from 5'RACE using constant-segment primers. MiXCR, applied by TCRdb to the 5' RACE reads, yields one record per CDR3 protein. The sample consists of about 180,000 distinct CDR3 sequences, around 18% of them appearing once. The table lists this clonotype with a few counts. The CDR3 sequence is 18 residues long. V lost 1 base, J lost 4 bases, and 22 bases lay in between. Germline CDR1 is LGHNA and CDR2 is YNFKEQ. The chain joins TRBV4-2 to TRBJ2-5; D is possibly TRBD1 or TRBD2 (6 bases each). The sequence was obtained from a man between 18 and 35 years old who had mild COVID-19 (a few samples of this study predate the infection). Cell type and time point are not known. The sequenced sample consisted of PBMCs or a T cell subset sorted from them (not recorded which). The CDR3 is CASSQAWTIGTRGETQYF. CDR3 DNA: TGTGCCAGCAGCCAAGCGTGGACTATTGGGACAAGAGGAGAGACCCAGTACTTC.